The clone carrying this T cell receptor beta chain came up many times. Antigen specificity is unknown. The CDR3 spans 15 residues. Germline CDR1 is GTSNPN and CDR2 is SVGIG (reference sequence). The V gene lost 2 bases and the J gene lost 0 bases, with 13 bases spanning the gap. The source material, RNA transcripts, was used to amplify TCR beta CDR3 regions. HTBI primers were employed in a first-round RT-PCR of the TCR CDR3. TCRdb fed the multiplex PCR reads into MiXCR, producing one record per CDR3 protein. The sample gives fewer than 500,000 distinct CDR3 sequences, roughly 13% of which show up once; around 21% is in the top ten. The record originates from a study of T cells in Graves' hyperthyroidism and ophthalmopathy. The sample, blood from the first hyperthyroidism diagnosis, precedes any ophthalmopathy symptoms. Overall study findings and caveats: Most clonotypes that expanded in the thyroid above 0.001 also showed up in blood.

The J gene is TRBJ1-2, the V gene TRBV30; D possibly corresponds to TRBD1 (5 bases). Sequencing was carried out using blood. The sequence came from a man aged 30 to 45 with Graves' hyperthyroidism that later progressed to Graves' ophthalmopathy. CDR3 loop: CAWSRVRGANYGYTF. For the CDR3, the DNA is TGTGCCTGGAGTAGGGTTAGGGGAGCTAACTATGGCTACACCTTC.